What follows are 13 T cell receptor beta chains derived from one specimen sequenced in a study of blood T cell repertoires in COVID-19. The assay was immunoSEQ multiplex PCR, and TCRdb's table has in-frame clones only and misses some. The sample lists approximately 450,000 clones, roughly 87% occurring once. The material sequenced was PBMCs or T cells enriched from blood (not recorded which). The receptors were gathered from a woman younger than 35 with acute COVID-19.

This chain joins TRBV28 and TRBJ1-2; TRBD1 matches 7 bases. This CDR3 has 14 amino acids. Per germline, CDR1 MDHEN and CDR2 SYDVKM. The J segment lost 9 bases and the V segment lost 6 bases, leaving 13 bases of the junction unmatched. CDR3 residues: CASRRQGQPFSYTF. DNA for the CDR3: TGTGCCAGCAGGAGACAGGGCCAACCCTTCAGCTACACCTTC.

The chain recombines TRBV19 with TRBJ1-2, with 9 positions matching TRBD1. In germline, CDR1 is LNHDA, CDR2 SQIVND (reference sequence). The CDR3 runs to 16 residues. V lost 6 bases to trimming and J lost 4 bases; unmatched junction nucleotides: 12. The CDR3 DNA sequence: TGTGCCAGTAGGGACCTTACAGGGGGCAAGTTCTATGGCTACACCTTC. It is translated as CASRDLTGGKFYGYTF.

The genes are TRBV27 and TRBJ1-2; 7 bases are shared with TRBD1. The germline CDR1 and CDR2 sequences are MNHEY and SMNVEV (reference sequence). This CDR3 spans 13 amino acids. Trimming removed 7 bases from V and 7 bases from J; junction bases left unmatched: 9. In DNA, the CDR3 is TGTGCCAGCAAGAGAACAGGGGAAAGTGGCTACACCTTC. The encoded protein is CASKRTGESGYTF.

In its sample, this clone was seen once. The chain has TRBV27 and TRBJ2-2; 8 bases match TRBD2. V lost 6 bases, J lost 2 bases, and 8 bases stayed unmatched. The CDR3 contains 16 residues. Germline CDR1 MNHEY, CDR2 SMNVEV (reference sequence). DNA for the CDR3: TGTGCCAGCAGGAAACTAGCGGAGGTCAACACCGGGGAGCTGTTTTTT. It yields the protein CASRKLAEVNTGELFF.

The gene calls are TRBV5-1 and TRBJ2-2; 7 bases line up with TRBD1. Per germline, CDR1 SGHRS and CDR2 YFSETQ. There are 15 residues in the CDR3. The ends lost 1 base at V and 9 bases at J; junction bases unmatched: 9. Here the CDR3 DNA reads TGCGCCAGCAGCTTGCTATGGAAGGGGGCCAGGGAGCTGTTTTTT. It specifies CASSLLWKGARELFF.

This sequence joins TRBV9 and TRBJ2-3; D unclear. The V gene's germline CDR1 is SGDLS and CDR2 YYNGEE. V gave up 3 bases and J gave up 5 bases, with 7 bases separating them. This CDR3 is built from 12 residues. DNA for the CDR3: TGTGCCAGCAGCGATAGTTTAGATACGCAGTATTTT. Translating it yields CASSDSLDTQYF.

The rearrangement links TRBV29-1 to TRBJ1-2; 10 bases are shared with TRBD1. Losses at the gene ends were 6 bases for V and 2 bases for J; bases not matched to a gene: 6. Germline loops: CDR1 SQVTM, CDR2 ANQGSEA. There are 14 residues in the CDR3. The CDR3 DNA reads TGCAGCGTATCAGGGGACAGGGGAAACTATGGCTACACCTTC. It yields the protein CSVSGDRGNYGYTF.

There are a few counts of this clone. CDR3 protein: CASSLGLGSSYEQYF. The CDR3 DNA reads TGTGCCAGCAGCTTAGGGCTCGGTAGCTCCTACGAGCAGTACTTC. The chain is built from TRBV7-3 and TRBJ2-7, with unresolved D. V was shortened by 2 bases and J by 0 bases, with 11 bases between the two germline ends. CDR1 and CDR2 (germline): SGHTA, FQGTGA. The CDR3 contains 15 residues.

V and J are TRBV7-8 and TRBJ1-1; D perhaps matches TRBD1 (5 bases). Germline V gene sequence: CDR1 SGHVS, CDR2 FQNEAQ. Trimming stripped 1 base from V and 1 base from J, with 7 bases between. The CDR3 totals 14 residues. The CDR3 DNA reads as TGTGCCAGCAGCTTAGGACAGCAGAACACTGAAGCTTTCTTT. The encoded protein is CASSLGQQNTEAFF.

This chain joins TRBV29-1 and TRBJ2-5, with TRBD1 matching 9 bases. Germline CDR1 is SQVTM and CDR2 is ANQGSEA. The J segment lost 3 bases and the V segment lost 4 bases, leaving 6 bases of the junction unmatched. This CDR3 contains 14 residues. The CDR3 protein is CSVAATGGEETQYF. In nucleotides, the CDR3 is TGCAGCGTTGCAGCGACAGGGGGTGAAGAGACCCAGTACTTC.

The V call is TRBV11-2, the J call TRBJ2-5, with 12 bases that match TRBD2. The V and J ends lost 3 bases and 5 bases, in that order; junction bases with no gene match: 7. Germline lookup yields CDR1 SGHAT and CDR2 FQNNGV. This CDR3 is built from 16 residues. CDR3 nucleotide sequence: TGTGCCAGCAGCTTGCTAGCGGGAGGGCCTGGGGAGACCCAGTACTTC. Protein sequence: CASSLLAGGPGETQYF.

With respect to this clone: This same CDR3 is encoded by further DNA sequences in the sample. This chain uses TRBV5-1 with TRBJ2-1; TRBD2 might be the D (6 bases). CDR3 length: 13 residues. V was trimmed by 5 bases and J by 4 bases, leaving 10 bases between them. Germline values: CDR1 SGHRS, CDR2 YFSETQ. The CDR3 sequence: CASSPGTYNEQFF. CDR3 nucleotides: TGCGCCAGCAGTCCCGGGACTTACAATGAGCAGTTCTTC.

J is TRBJ1-2 and V is TRBV27, with 7 bases identical to TRBD1. Germline trimming cut 5 bases from V and 8 bases from J; bases unmatched to any gene: 2. The CDR3 sequence is 11 residues long. The V gene's germline CDR1 is MNHEY and CDR2 SMNVEV (reference sequence). The CDR3 coding sequence is TGTGCCAGCAGTGTGACAGGGGGCTACACCTTC. It yields the protein CASSVTGGYTF.